This TCR beta chain emerged from a study of T cell clones after liver transplantation. The length of the CDR3 is 13 residues. Trimming removed 4 bases at V and 5 bases at J, with 11 bases between. Germline V gives CDR1 SEHNR, CDR2 FQNEAQ (reference sequence). On this clone itself: What it binds is unknown.

Sorting of unstimulated PBMCs yielded separate CD3+CD4+ and CD3+CD8+ fractions. General observations from the study: Rather than being deleted, graft donor-reactive T cells may have moved into the graft.

Sequenced by immunoSEQ multiplex PCR; TCRdb stores in-frame clones only, minus some. The data hold about 24,000 clones, with approximately 68% observed a single time. The gene calls are TRBV7-9 and TRBJ1-2; no clear D. The clonotype originates from a human donor who received a liver transplant. Sample: CD4+ T cells from blood, taken before liver transplant. CDR3 sequence: CASSSLIAYGYTF. CDR3 DNA: TGTGCCAGCAGCTCTCTAATAGCTTATGGCTACACCTTC.